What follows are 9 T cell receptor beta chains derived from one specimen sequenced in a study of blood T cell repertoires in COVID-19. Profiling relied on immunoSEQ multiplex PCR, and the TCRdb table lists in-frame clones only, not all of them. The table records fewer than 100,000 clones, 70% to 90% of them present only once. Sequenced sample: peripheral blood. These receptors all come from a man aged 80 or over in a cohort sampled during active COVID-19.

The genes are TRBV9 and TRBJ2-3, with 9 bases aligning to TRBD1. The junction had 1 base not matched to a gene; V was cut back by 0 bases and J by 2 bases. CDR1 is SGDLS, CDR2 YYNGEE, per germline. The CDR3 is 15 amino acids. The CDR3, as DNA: TGTGCCAGCAGCGTAGACAGGGGGCCCACAGATACGCAGTATTTT. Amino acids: CASSVDRGPTDTQYF. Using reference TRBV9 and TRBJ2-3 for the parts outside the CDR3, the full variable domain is DSGVTQTPKHLITATGQRVTLRCSPRSGDLSVYWYQQSLDQGLQFLIQYYNGEERAKGNILERFSAQQFPDLHSELNLSSLELGDSALYFCASSVDRGPTDTQYFGPGTRLTVL.

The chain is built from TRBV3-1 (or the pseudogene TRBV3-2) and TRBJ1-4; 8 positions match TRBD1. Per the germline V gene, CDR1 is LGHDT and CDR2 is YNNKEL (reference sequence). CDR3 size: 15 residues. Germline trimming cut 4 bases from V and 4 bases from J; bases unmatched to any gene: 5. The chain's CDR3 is CASSLGTGYNEKLFF. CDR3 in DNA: TGTGCCAGCAGCCTCGGGACAGGCTATAATGAAAAACTGTTTTTT.

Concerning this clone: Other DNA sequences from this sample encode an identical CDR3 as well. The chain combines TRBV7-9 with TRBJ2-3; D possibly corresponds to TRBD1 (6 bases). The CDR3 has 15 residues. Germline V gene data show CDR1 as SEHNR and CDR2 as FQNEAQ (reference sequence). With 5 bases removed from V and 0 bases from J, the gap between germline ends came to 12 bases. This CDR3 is CASSLDRPSTDTQYF. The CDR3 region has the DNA TGTGCCAGCAGCCTGGACAGACCTAGCACAGATACGCAGTATTTT.

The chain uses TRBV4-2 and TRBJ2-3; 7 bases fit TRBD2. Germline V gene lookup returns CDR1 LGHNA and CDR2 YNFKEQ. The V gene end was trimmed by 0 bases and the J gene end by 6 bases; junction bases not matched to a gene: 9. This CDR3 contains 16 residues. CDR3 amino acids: CASSQESGAARDTQYF. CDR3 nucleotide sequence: TGTGCCAGCAGCCAAGAAAGCGGGGCAGCGAGGGATACGCAGTATTTT.

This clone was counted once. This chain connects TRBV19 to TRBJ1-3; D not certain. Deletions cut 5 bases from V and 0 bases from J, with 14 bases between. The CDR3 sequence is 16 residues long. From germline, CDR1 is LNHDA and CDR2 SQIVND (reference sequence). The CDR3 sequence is CASSRELAVSGNTIYF. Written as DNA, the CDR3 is TGTGCCAGTAGTCGGGAATTGGCCGTCTCTGGAAACACCATATATTTT.

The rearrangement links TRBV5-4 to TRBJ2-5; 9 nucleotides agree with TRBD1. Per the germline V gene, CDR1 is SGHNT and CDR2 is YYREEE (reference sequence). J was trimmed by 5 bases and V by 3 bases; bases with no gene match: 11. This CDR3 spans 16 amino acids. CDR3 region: CASSSHPGQGSETQYF. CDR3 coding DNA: TGTGCCAGCAGCTCACACCCGGGACAGGGATCGGAGACCCAGTACTTC.

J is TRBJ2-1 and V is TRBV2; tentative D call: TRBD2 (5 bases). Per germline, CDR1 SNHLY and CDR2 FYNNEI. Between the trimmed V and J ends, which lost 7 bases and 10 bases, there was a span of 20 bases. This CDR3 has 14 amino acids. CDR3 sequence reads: CASKVSAPGSEQFF. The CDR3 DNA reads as TGTGCCAGCAAGGTTAGCGCCCCAGGCAGCGAGCAGTTCTTC.

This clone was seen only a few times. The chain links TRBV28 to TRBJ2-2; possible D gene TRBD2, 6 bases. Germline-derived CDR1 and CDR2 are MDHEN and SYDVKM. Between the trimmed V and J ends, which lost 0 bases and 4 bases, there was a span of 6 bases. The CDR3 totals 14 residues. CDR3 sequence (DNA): TGTGCCAGCAGTTTATGGCGGGGCACCGGGGAGCTGTTTTTT. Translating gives CASSLWRGTGELFF.

The CDR3: CASSEQGLDTQYF. The CDR3 bases are TGTGCCAGCAGCGAACAGGGCTTGGATACGCAGTATTTT. This sequence joins TRBV5-4 and TRBJ2-3; D might be TRBD1 (6 bases). Germline values: CDR1 SGHNT, CDR2 YYREEE (reference sequence). Deletions cut 4 bases from V and 6 bases from J, with 12 bases between. The CDR3 loop spans 13 amino acids.